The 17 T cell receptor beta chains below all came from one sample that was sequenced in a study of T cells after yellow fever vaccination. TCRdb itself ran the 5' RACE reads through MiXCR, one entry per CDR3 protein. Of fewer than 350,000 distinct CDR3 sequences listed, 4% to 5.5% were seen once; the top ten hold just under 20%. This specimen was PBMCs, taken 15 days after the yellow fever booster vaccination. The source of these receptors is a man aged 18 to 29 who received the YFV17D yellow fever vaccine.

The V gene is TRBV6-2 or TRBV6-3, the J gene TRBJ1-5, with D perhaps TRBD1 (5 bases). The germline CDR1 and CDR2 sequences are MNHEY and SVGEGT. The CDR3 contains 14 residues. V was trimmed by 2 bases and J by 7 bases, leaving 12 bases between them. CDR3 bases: TGTGCCAGCAGTTACCGGGGCGCGAGCCAGCCCCAGCATTTT. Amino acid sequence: CASSYRGASQPQHF.

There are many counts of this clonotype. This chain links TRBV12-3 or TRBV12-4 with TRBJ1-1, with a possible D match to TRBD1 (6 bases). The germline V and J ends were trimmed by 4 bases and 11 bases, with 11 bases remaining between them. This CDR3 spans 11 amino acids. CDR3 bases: TGTGCCAGCAGTTCCTACAGGGCGGCTTTCTTT. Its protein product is CASSSYRAAFF.

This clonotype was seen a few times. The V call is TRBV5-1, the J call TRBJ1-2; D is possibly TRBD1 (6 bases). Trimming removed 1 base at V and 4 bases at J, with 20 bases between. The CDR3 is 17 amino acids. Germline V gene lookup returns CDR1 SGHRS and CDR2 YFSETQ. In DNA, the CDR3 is TGCGCCAGCAGCTTGATGACGAGACAGGATGTTGGCTATGGCTACACCTTC. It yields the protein CASSLMTRQDVGYGYTF. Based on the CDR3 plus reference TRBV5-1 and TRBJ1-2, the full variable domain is KAGVTQTPRYLIKTRGQQVTLSCSPISGHRSVSWYQQTPGQGLQFLFEYFSETQRNKGNFPGRFSGRQFSNSRSEMNVSTLELGDSALYLCASSLMTRQDVGYGYTFGSGTRLTVV.

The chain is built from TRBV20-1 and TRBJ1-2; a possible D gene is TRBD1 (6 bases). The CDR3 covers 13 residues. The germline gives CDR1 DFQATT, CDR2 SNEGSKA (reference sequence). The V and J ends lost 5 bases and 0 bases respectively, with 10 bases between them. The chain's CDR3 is CSAPGTPNYGYTF. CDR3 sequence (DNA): TGCAGTGCTCCCGGGACACCTAACTATGGCTACACCTTC.

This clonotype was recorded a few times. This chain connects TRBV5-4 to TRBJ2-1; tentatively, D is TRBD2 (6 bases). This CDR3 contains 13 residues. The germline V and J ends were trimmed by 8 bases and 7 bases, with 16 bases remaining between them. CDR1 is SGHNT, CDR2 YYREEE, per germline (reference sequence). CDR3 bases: TGTGCCAGTCCGACCTCCCGGGGGAATGAGCAGTTCTTC. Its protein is CASPTSRGNEQFF.

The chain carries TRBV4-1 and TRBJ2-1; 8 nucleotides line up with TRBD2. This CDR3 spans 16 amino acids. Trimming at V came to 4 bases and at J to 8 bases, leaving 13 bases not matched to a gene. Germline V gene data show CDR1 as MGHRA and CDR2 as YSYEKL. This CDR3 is CASSPRESGGGDEQFF. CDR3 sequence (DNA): TGCGCCAGCAGCCCCCGGGAAAGCGGGGGTGGGGATGAGCAGTTCTTC.

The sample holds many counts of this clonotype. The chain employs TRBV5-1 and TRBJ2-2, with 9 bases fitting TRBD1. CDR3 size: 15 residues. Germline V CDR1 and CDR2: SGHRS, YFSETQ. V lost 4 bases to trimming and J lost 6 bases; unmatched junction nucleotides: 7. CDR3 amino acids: CASSPSTGGSGELFF. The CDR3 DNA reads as TGCGCCAGCAGCCCCTCGACAGGGGGATCCGGGGAGCTGTTTTTT.

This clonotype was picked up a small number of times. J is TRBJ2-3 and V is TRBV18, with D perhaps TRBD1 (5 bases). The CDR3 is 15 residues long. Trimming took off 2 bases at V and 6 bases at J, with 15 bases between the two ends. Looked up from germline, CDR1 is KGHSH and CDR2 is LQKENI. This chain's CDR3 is CASSPDSYSMDTQYF. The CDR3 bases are TGTGCCAGCTCACCAGACAGCTATAGTATGGATACGCAGTATTTT.

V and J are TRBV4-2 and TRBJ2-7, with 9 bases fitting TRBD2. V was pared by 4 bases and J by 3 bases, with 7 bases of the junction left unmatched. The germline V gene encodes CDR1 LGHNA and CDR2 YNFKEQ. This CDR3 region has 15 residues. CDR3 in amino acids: CASSLGTSPLYEQYV. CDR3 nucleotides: TGTGCCAGCAGCCTCGGGACTAGCCCACTCTACGAGCAGTACGTC.

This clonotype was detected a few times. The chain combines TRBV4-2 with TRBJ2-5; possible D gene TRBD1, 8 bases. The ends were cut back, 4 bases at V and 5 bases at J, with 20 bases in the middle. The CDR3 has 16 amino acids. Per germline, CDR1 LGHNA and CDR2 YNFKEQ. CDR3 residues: CASSPIPRGRGETQYF. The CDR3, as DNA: TGTGCCAGCAGCCCCATACCCAGGGGGCGGGGGGAGACCCAGTACTTC.

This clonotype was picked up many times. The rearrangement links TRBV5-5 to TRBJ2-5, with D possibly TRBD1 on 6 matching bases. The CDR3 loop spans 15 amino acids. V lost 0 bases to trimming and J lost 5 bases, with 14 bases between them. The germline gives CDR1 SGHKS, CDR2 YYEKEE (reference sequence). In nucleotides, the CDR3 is TGTGCCAGCAGCTTGGAACAGGGTTTAGGGGAGACCCAGTACTTC. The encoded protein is CASSLEQGLGETQYF.

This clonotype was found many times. CDR3: CASSFGDRGYTEAFF. The CDR3 nucleotides read TGTGCCAGCAGCTTTGGGGACAGGGGGTACACTGAAGCTTTCTTT. The chain couples TRBV7-9 to TRBJ1-1; 11 bases match TRBD1. V lost 3 bases, J lost 3 bases, and 3 bases stayed unmatched. The length of the CDR3 is 15 residues. Germline V gene lookup returns CDR1 SEHNR and CDR2 FQNEAQ (reference sequence).

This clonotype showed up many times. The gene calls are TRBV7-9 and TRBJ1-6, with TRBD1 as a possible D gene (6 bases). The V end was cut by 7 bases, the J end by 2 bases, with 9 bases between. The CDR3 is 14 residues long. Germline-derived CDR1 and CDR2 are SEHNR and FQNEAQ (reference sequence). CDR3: CASTWTAYNSPLHF. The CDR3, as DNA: TGTGCCAGCACCTGGACAGCCTATAATTCACCCCTCCACTTT.

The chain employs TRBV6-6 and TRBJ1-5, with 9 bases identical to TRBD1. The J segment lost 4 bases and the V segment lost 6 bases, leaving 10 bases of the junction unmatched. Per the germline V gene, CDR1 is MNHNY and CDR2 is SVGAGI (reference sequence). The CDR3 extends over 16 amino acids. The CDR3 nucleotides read TGTGCCAGCAGCCTCGGGACAGGGCTCTCAAATCAGCCCCAGCATTTT. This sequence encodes CASSLGTGLSNQPQHF.

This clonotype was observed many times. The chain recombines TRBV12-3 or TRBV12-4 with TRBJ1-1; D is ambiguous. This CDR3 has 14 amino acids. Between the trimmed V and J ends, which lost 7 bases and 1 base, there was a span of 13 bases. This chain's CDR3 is CASTSKWENTEAFF. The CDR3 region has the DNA TGTGCCAGCACCTCTAAGTGGGAGAACACTGAAGCTTTCTTT.

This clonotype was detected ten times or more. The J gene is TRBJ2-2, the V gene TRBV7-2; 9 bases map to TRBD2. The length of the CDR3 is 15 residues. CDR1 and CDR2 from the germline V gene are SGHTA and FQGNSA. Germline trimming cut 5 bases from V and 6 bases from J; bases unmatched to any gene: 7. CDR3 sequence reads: CASSPQAGGSGELFF. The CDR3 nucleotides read TGTGCCAGCAGCCCACAAGCGGGGGGATCCGGGGAGCTGTTTTTT.

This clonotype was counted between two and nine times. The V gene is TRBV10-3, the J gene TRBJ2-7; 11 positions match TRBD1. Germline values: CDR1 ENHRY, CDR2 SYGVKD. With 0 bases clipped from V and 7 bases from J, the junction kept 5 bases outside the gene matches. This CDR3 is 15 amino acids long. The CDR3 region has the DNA TGTGCCATCAGTGAGTCCGGACAGGGGGCTAGAGAGCAGTACGTC. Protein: CAISESGQGAREQYV.